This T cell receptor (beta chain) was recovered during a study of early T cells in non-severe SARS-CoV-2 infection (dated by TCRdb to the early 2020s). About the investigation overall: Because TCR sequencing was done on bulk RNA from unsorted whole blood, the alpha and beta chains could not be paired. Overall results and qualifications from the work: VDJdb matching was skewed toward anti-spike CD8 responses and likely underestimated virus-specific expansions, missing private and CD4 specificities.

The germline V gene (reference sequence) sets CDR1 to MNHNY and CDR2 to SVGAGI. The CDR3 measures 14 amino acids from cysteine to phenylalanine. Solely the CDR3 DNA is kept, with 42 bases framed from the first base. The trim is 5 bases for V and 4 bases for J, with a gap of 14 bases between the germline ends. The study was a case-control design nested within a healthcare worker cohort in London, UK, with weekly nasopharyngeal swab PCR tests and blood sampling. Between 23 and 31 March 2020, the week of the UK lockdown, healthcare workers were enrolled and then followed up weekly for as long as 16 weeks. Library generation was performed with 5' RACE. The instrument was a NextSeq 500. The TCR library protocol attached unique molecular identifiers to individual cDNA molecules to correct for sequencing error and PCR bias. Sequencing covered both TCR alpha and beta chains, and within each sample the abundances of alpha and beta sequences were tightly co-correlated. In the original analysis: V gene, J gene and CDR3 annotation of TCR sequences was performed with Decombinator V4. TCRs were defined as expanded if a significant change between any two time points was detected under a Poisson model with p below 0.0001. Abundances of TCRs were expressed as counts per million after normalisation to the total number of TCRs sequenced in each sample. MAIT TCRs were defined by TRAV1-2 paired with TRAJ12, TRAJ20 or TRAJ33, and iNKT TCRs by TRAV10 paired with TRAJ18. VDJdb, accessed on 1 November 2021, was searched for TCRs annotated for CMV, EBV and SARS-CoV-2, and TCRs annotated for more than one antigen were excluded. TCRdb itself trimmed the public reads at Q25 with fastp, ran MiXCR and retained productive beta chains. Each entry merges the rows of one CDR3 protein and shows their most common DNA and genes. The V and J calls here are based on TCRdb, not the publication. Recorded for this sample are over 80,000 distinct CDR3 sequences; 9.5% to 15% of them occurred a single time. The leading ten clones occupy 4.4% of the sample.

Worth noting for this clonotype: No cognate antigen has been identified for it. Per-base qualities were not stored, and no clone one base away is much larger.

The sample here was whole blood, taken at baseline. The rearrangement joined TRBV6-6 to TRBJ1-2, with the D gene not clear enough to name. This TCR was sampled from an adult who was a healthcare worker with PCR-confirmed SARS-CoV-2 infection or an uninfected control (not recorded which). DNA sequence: TGTGCCAGCAGTCGCCAACAGTCGGGCTATGGCTACACCTTC. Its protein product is CASSRQQSGYGYTF.